Listed below are T cell receptor beta chains from one sample, sequenced in a study of blood T cell repertoires in COVID-19. Profiling relied on immunoSEQ multiplex PCR, and the TCRdb table lists in-frame clones only, not all of them. The data contain 70,000 to 95,000 clones, 89% of them singletons. Sequenced sample: peripheral blood. The receptors shown here come from a man aged 50-59 years with COVID-19, enrolled during active disease. Each CDR3 is given with its conserved first and last residue. The D gene is left open where the match is weak. Expanded clones are given a class, and other clones once, few, many or no size at all.

j_call v_call cdr3_length d_call clone_size cdr3_nt cdr3_aa
TRBJ2-1 TRBV7-9 19 TRBD2 NA TGTGCCAGCAGCGATTCTGGACTAGCGGGGGGGAGCTCCTACAATGAGCAGTTCTTC CASSDSGLAGGSSYNEQFF
TRBJ1-2 TRBV2 14 TRBD1 NA TGTGCCAGCGAGAGAGGGGGCGTCAACTATGGCTACACCTTC CASERGGVNYGYTF
TRBJ2-7 TRBV6-1 16 NA few TGTGCCAGCAGTGATCTTTCTTTCAGGGGTGTATACGAGCAGTACTTC CASSDLSFRGVYEQYF
TRBJ2-7 TRBV14 15 TRBD1 once TGTGCCAGCAGCCAAGCGGGACAGGGTGGCTACGAGCAGTACTTC CASSQAGQGGYEQYF
TRBJ1-2 TRBV4-3 16 NA NA TGCGCCAGCAGCCAAGATGGGGTCAGGGGTCTTTATGGCTACACCTTC CASSQDGVRGLYGYTF
TRBJ2-7 TRBV18 16 NA once TGTGCCAGCTCACCGAGAGCCCCATGGGGGCAGGAAGAGCAGTACTTC CASSPRAPWGQEEQYF
TRBJ1-2 TRBV15 15 NA NA TGTGCCACCAGCAGTAGACAGGTTTCTGTACCAGGCTACACCTTC CATSSRQVSVPGYTF
TRBJ1-1 TRBV19 13 TRBD1 once TGTGCCAGTAGTGCCACAGGGGACACTGAAGCTTTCTTT CASSATGDTEAFF
TRBJ2-1 TRBV6-5 16 TRBD2 NA TGTGCCAGCAGTTACCTCGGACGGGGGGGAAACAATGAGCAGTTCTTC CASSYLGRGGNNEQFF
TRBJ2-1 TRBV11-1 14 NA NA TGTGCCAGCAGCATTGACAGGTCCTACAATGAGCAGTTCTTC CASSIDRSYNEQFF
TRBJ2-4 TRBV4-1 15 TRBD1 NA TGCGCCAGCAGCCTTGGGGACAGGGAGAAAAACATTCAGTACTTC CASSLGDREKNIQYF
TRBJ2-3 TRBV9 16 TRBD2 NA TGTGCCAGCAGCCTCGGGCTAGCGGGGAGGACAGATACGCAGTATTTT CASSLGLAGRTDTQYF
TRBJ1-1 TRBV29-1 13 TRBD1 NA TGCAGCGCCGAACAGGGGGCGTACACTGAAGCTTTCTTT CSAEQGAYTEAFF
TRBJ1-1 TRBV18 17 TRBD1 NA TGTGCCAGCTCACCAGCAGGGGGGAATATCGGGAGCACTGAAGCTTTCTTT CASSPAGGNIGSTEAFF
TRBJ1-4 TRBV5-4 15 NA NA TGTGCCAGCAGCTTGGGGGGGCTGGCGGATGAAAAACTGTTTTTT CASSLGGLADEKLFF
TRBJ2-1 TRBV30 15 NA NA TGTGCCTGGAGGGCTCGATGGGGGACTGACAATGAGCAGTTCTTC CAWRARWGTDNEQFF
TRBJ1-4 TRBV9 14 NA NA TGTGCCAGCAGCCCCGCCACAGTTAATGAAAAACTGTTTTTT CASSPATVNEKLFF
TRBJ1-4 TRBV11-2 15 NA NA TGTGCCAGCAGCTTAGGTATGGCGGCTAATGAAAAACTGTTTTTT CASSLGMAANEKLFF
TRBJ2-6 TRBV7-2 17 NA NA TGTGCCAGCAGCTTAGCGCCAGGGAACTGGGGGGCCAACGTCCTGACTTTC CASSLAPGNWGANVLTF
TRBJ1-6 TRBV20-1 13 TRBD1 NA TGCAGTGCTAGTCGACAGGGTAATTCACCCCTCCACTTT CSASRQGNSPLHF
TRBJ2-2 TRBV5-4 14 NA NA TGTGCCAGCAGCTTGGGACAAGGCACCGGGGAGCTGTTTTTT CASSLGQGTGELFF
TRBJ2-7 TRBV3-1/TRBV3-2 15 NA NA TGTGCCAGCAGCCAAAGAGGAGGTCCTCCCTACGAGCAGTACTTC CASSQRGGPPYEQYF
TRBJ1-2 TRBV6-5 13 NA NA TGTGCCAGCAGTTCGCCAGGGTTCTATGGCTACACCTTC CASSSPGFYGYTF
TRBJ1-1 TRBV21-1 12 NA NA TGTGCCGCACACTCAGGGGGCACTGAAGCTTTCTTT CAAHSGGTEAFF
TRBJ2-7 TRBV7-9 13 NA NA TGTGCCAGCAGCCAATACAGGGGAGGAGAGCAGTACTTC CASSQYRGGEQYF
TRBJ1-1 TRBV18 16 TRBD1 NA TGTGCCAGCTCGCCGGGACAGGGTCTGGGGAACACTGAAGCTTTCTTT CASSPGQGLGNTEAFF
TRBJ1-2 TRBV30 12 NA NA TGTGCCTGGAGTGTAAGGGGGTATGGCTACACCTTC CAWSVRGYGYTF
TRBJ2-7 TRBV4-1 15 TRBD1 NA TGCGCCAGCAGCCACCCGGGACAGGGGCCCTACGAGCAGTACTTC CASSHPGQGPYEQYF
TRBJ1-1 TRBV11-2 14 NA NA TGTGCCAGCAGCTTAAGGACAATGAACACTGAAGCTTTCTTT CASSLRTMNTEAFF
TRBJ1-1 TRBV19 13 NA NA TGTGCCAGTAGGAAACAGGGGAACACTGAAGCTTTCTTT CASRKQGNTEAFF
TRBJ2-1 TRBV18 17 NA NA TGTGCCAGCTCAACCGTAGGAGCAAAAATCTCCTACAATGAGCAGTTCTTC CASSTVGAKISYNEQFF
TRBJ1-1 TRBV28 16 NA NA TGTGCCAGCAGTCTTACCGCCGGGACAAGGAACACTGAAGCTTTCTTT CASSLTAGTRNTEAFF
TRBJ1-5 TRBV7-2 16 TRBD1 NA TGTGCCAGCAGCCGCGTCCTAGGGGACAGGGATCAGCCCCAGCATTTT CASSRVLGDRDQPQHF
TRBJ2-2 TRBV5-6 15 NA NA TGTGCCAGCAGCTTGGTTCCAGGGAACGCCGGGGAGCTGTTTTTT CASSLVPGNAGELFF
TRBJ2-1 TRBV16 17 NA NA TGTGCCAGCAGCCAATCTCTCGGGGGGCTCACCTACAATGAGCAGTTCTTC CASSQSLGGLTYNEQFF
TRBJ2-7 TRBV11-2 15 TRBD1 NA TGTGCCAGCAGCTTAGTAGGGACAGTGGTCTACGAGCAGTACTTC CASSLVGTVVYEQYF
TRBJ1-3 TRBV9 18 TRBD1 NA TGTGCCAGCAGCGTAGGCGGATGGGACAGAGGCTCTGGAAACACCATATATTTT CASSVGGWDRGSGNTIYF
TRBJ2-1 TRBV7-8 15 TRBD1 NA TGTGCCAGCAGCTTTGACAGGGGCTCCTACAATGAGCAGTTCTTC CASSFDRGSYNEQFF
TRBJ2-2 TRBV3-1/TRBV3-2 14 NA NA TGTGCCAGCAGCTCCTTTACGGGGACCGGGGAGCTGTTTTTT CASSSFTGTGELFF
TRBJ2-1 TRBV2 13 TRBD1 NA TGTGCCAGCAGCGGGACAGGCTACAATGAGCAGTTCTTC CASSGTGYNEQFF
TRBJ1-1 TRBV6-2/TRBV6-3 19 TRBD1 NA TGTGCCAGCAGTCACGAAGACCCGGGACAGGGGGCGGGGAACACTGAAGCTTTCTTT CASSHEDPGQGAGNTEAFF
TRBJ2-7 TRBV4-1 14 TRBD1 NA TGCGCCAGCAGCCACCCCGGACAGGGCGGGGAGCAGTACTTC CASSHPGQGGEQYF
TRBJ2-7 TRBV3-1/TRBV3-2 19 TRBD2 NA TGTGCCAGCAGCCAGTGTCCCGGGACTAGCGGGGAGAGCTCCTACGAGCAGTACTTC CASSQCPGTSGESSYEQYF
TRBJ1-1 TRBV5-8 13 NA NA TGTGCCAGCAGCTACGACACCATCACTGAAGCTTTCTTT CASSYDTITEAFF
TRBJ1-3 TRBV9 17 TRBD1 NA TGTGCCAGCAGCGTAGCAGGAGGGACAGACTCTGGAAACACCATATATTTT CASSVAGGTDSGNTIYF
TRBJ1-6 TRBV29-1 14 TRBD1 NA TGCAGCGTTGCATCTGGACAGGGGAATTCACCCCTCCACTTT CSVASGQGNSPLHF
TRBJ2-1 TRBV5-1 12 NA NA TGCGCCAGCAGCTTGTCTTCGCGTGAGCAGTTCTTC CASSLSSREQFF
TRBJ1-3 TRBV10-3 14 TRBD1 NA TGTGCCATCAGTGGGGGGACAGGGGGAAACACCATATATTTT CAISGGTGGNTIYF
TRBJ2-1 TRBV28 12 NA NA TGTGCCAGCATGACAGGTTACAATGAGCAGTTCTTC CASMTGYNEQFF
TRBJ2-5 TRBV7-6 18 NA NA TGTGCCAGCAGCTTCAAGGGGTTGCGGGGGCCGGGGGAAGAGACCCAGTACTTC CASSFKGLRGPGEETQYF
TRBJ2-1 TRBV24-1 11 NA NA TGTGCCTCCGGCTCCTACAATGAGCAGTTCTTC CASGSYNEQFF
TRBJ1-2 TRBV30 14 TRBD1 NA TGTGCCTGGAGACACCACAGGGGGAACTATGGCTACACCTTC CAWRHHRGNYGYTF
TRBJ1-1 TRBV6-5 15 TRBD1 NA TGTGCCAGCAGCAGAGGACAGGGGGCGAACACTGAAGCTTTCTTT CASSRGQGANTEAFF
TRBJ2-7 TRBV5-4 14 NA NA TGTGCCAGCAGCTCCGGACTACCTACTTACGAGCAGTACTTC CASSSGLPTYEQYF
TRBJ2-1 TRBV10-3 16 NA NA TGTGCCATCAGTGACGGAGTGGGGAGCTCCTACAATGAGCAGTTCTTC CAISDGVGSSYNEQFF